These 10 T cell receptor beta chains were sequenced from one sample in a study of CD8+ T cells in alopecia areata. RNA extraction and reverse transcription yielded cDNA as sequencing template. Sequencing was performed with immunoSEQ multiplex PCR; in TCRdb, only in-frame clones are kept and a portion is missing. The data hold approximately 63,000 clones, with 55% to 65% observed a single time. Sequences were derived from CD8+ T cells sorted from blood, sampled at week 0. The source of these receptors is a human donor with alopecia areata.

To note about this clone: One junction end disagrees with the germline gene, perhaps due to a read error. The chain combines TRBV27 with TRBJ2-7; TRBD1 matches at 9 bases. Germline V CDR1 and CDR2: MNHEY, SMNVEV (reference sequence). This CDR3 contains 13 residues. In DNA, the CDR3 is TGTGCCAGCAGTTTATACCCCGGGACAGGGTTGAACTTC. Translation: CASSLYPGTGLNF.

CDR3 amino acids: CASSGDSTWDTEAFF. The CDR3 nucleotides read TGTGCCAGCAGCGGTGACAGTACTTGGGACACTGAAGCTTTCTTT. The chain has TRBV9 and TRBJ1-1, with D perhaps matching TRBD1 (5 bases). Trimming took off 3 bases at V and 3 bases at J, with 15 bases between the two ends. This CDR3 has 15 residues. CDR1 and CDR2 (germline): SGDLS, YYNGEE. Complete variable domain (other parts from reference TRBV9 and TRBJ1-1): DSGVTQTPKHLITATGQRVTLRCSPRSGDLSVYWYQQSLDQGLQFLIQYYNGEERAKGNILERFSAQQFPDLHSELNLSSLELGDSALYFCASSGDSTWDTEAFFGQGTRLTVV.

The chain carries TRBV5-6 and TRBJ2-7; D is unresolved. V gave up 3 bases and J gave up 1 base, with 8 bases separating them. Germline loops: CDR1 SGHDT, CDR2 YYEEEE. This CDR3 spans 13 amino acids. CDR3 DNA: TGTGCCAGCAGCTATGAGGCGTCCTACGAGCAGTACTTC. This encodes CASSYEASYEQYF.

V and J are TRBV7-8 and TRBJ2-5, with D perhaps matching TRBD1 (6 bases). This CDR3 region has 13 residues. Germline V gives CDR1 SGHVS, CDR2 FQNEAQ. V lost 4 bases, J lost 2 bases, and 8 bases lay in between. The CDR3 DNA reads as TGTGCCAGCAGCTCGGACAGACAAGAGACCCAGTACTTC. This sequence encodes CASSSDRQETQYF. Filled out from reference TRBV7-8 and TRBJ2-5, the complete variable domain reads GAGVSQSPRYKVAKRGQDVALRCDPISGHVSLFWYQQALGQGPEFLTYFQNEAQLDKSGLPSDRFFAERPEGSVSTLKIQRTQQEDSAVYLCASSSDRQETQYFGPGTRLLVL.

Notes on this clone: A far larger clone is only one base removed, so a read error is likely. V gene TRBV7-2 combines with J gene TRBJ2-1; 7 bases line up with TRBD2. The V and J ends lost 5 bases and 13 bases, in that order; junction bases with no gene match: 17. The CDR3 length is 15 residues. Germline lookup yields CDR1 SGHTA and CDR2 FQGNSA. CDR3 amino acids: CASSPLGGGSNIQFF. Written as DNA, the CDR3 is TGTGCCAGCAGCCCCCTTGGCGGGGGATCGAACATTCAGTTCTTC.

This clone has just a few counts. The chain employs TRBV9 and TRBJ2-1; the D is unclear. V was pared by 0 bases and J by 8 bases, with 6 bases between. The CDR3 loop spans 12 amino acids. The germline gives CDR1 SGDLS, CDR2 YYNGEE. CDR3 amino acids: CASSVGTHEQFF. CDR3 in DNA: TGTGCCAGCAGCGTAGGGACCCATGAGCAGTTCTTC.

The table lists this clone with a count of one. This rearrangement joins TRBV5-1 to TRBJ2-1; 11 positions match TRBD2. This CDR3 has 15 amino acids. Germline lookup yields CDR1 SGHRS and CDR2 YFSETQ. V was pared by 0 bases and J by 6 bases, with 2 bases of the junction left unmatched. In DNA, the CDR3 is TGCGCCAGCAGCTTGGTAGCGGGAGGGCCCAATGAGCAGTTCTTC. It yields the protein CASSLVAGGPNEQFF.

This clone has a handful of counts. The V and J genes are TRBV7-9 and TRBJ1-2; no definite D call. Germline V gene lookup returns CDR1 SEHNR and CDR2 FQNEAQ (reference sequence). The CDR3 covers 14 residues. Trimming took 1 base from V and 6 from J, leaving 12 bases between them. CDR3 sequence: CASSLGDGRDGYTF. In DNA, the CDR3 is TGTGCCAGCAGCTTAGGTGACGGAAGGGATGGCTACACCTTC.

The genes are TRBV9 and TRBJ2-2, with D possibly being TRBD1 or TRBD2 (6 bases each). V lost 7 bases and J 6 bases, leaving 25 bases between the germline ends. Germline assignment: CDR1 SGDLS and CDR2 YYNGEE. The CDR3 covers 17 residues. The CDR3 is CASGHGGPAGIAGELFF. CDR3 coding DNA: TGTGCCAGCGGTCATGGGGGGCCCGCCGGGATAGCCGGGGAGCTGTTTTTT.

The rearrangement links TRBV11-1 to TRBJ2-5, with unresolved D. Looked up from germline, CDR1 is SGHAT and CDR2 is FQDESV (reference sequence). Trimming removed 3 bases from V and 2 bases from J, with 7 bases in between. This CDR3 region has 13 residues. The CDR3 spells CASSFLEQETQYF. The CDR3 DNA reads TGTGCCAGCAGCTTTTTAGAGCAAGAGACCCAGTACTTC.